This T cell receptor beta chain was sequenced for a study of blood T cells in healthy people across ages (dated by TCRdb to 2015 to 2017). Looking at the study overall: In model experiments, roughly one uniquely barcoded TCR beta cDNA molecule per two T cells was captured by template switching. To track age-related changes in TCR beta repertoire diversity, the study relied on deep sequencing normalized with unique cDNA molecular identifiers. The donors were split into four age groups: young (average about 15 years), middle-aged (around 40), aged (over 55) and long-lived (over 75). The study analyzed two additional independent replicas of 1 million unique cDNA reads from the same blood draw for two donors, one aged 18 to 29 and one aged 80 or older. Points the paper makes about the study in general: The long-lived group showed more naive CD4+ T cells, fewer expanded clones and increased TCR diversity than the aged group, suggesting age selection. Conclusive comparison of naive and antigen-experienced compartments was prevented by the profiling of bulk unsorted PBMCs. Estimates of total diversity from one million sequenced T cells were regarded as lower bounds and underestimates. Observed TCR beta diversity per million T cells fell roughly linearly with age, and a significant reduction was already apparent by age around 40. Observed TCR beta diversity correlated strongly with the percentage of naive T cells measured by flow cytometry. Because the CMV infection status of the donors was unknown, age-related changes in expanded clonotypes may potentially have been confounded.

The donors were around 39 Caucasian individuals from Russia, aged roughly 6 to 100 years, who were systemically healthy. Approximately 9.3 milliliters of peripheral blood were drawn from each donor into EDTA-treated Vacutainer tubes. Ficoll-Paque density-gradient centrifugation was used to isolate PBMCs, with at least 6 million obtained per sample. Total RNA, at least 5 micrograms per sample, was extracted from PBMCs with Trizol reagent. Naive CD45RAhigh/CD27high T cell percentages were measured by flow cytometry on a PBMC aliquot from every donor. This clonotype was found a few times. This clone's antigen is unknown. The germline gene is not matched at one end of the junction; a read error may be the cause. CDR1 is given as SGHRS and CDR2 as YFSETQ, both from the germline V gene. Measured from the cysteine to the phenylalanine, the CDR3 is 15 residues long. Only CDR3 DNA is held: 45 bases, read in frame from base 1.

Libraries came from 5' RACE. The instrument given in TCRdb is Illumina HiSeq 2500. A second PCR of about 7 to 12 cycles was run with a J-beta primer mix and a sample-barcoded 5' primer. A template-switch 5' adaptor carrying 12 random nucleotides introduced a unique molecular identifier onto each TCR beta cDNA molecule. Each sample yielded at least 2.5 million CDR3-containing paired-end reads. First-strand cDNA was synthesized from all RNA with the Mint cDNA synthesis kit, primed by a TRBC-specific oligonucleotide. All cDNA was treated with uracil-DNA glycosylase and then went through a first 18-cycle PCR with the universal primers M1SS and BC2_uni_R. The study's own analysis went as follows. For normalization, 1 million high-quality reads, each with a distinct molecular identifier, were randomly selected from each sample. Reads with shared molecular identifiers were discarded instead of being binned into consensus sequences. MiTCR, set to a Q25 quality threshold and the strictest error-elimination algorithm, was used for CDR3 identification, clonotype clustering and error correction. Lower-bound total TCR beta diversity was estimated with a nonparametric unseen species model using Euler transformation. TCRdb's own reprocessing of the public reads used fastp at Q25 and MiXCR and kept productive beta chains. A single entry per CDR3 protein holds the most common genes and DNA from its merged rows. TCRdb, rather than the study authors, made the V and J calls. The sample includes more than 600,000 distinct CDR3 sequences, with more than 20% observed a single time. 9.4% of the sample comes from the top ten.

The sample was also reused in another study, on T cells of mothers and their children. The second study's authors report: Nine systemically healthy Caucasian individuals, comprising three mothers and their six children, were included as donors. cDNA synthesis consumed the entire amount of extracted RNA, loaded at approximately 1.6 ug RNA in each 15 ul reaction. In the second PCR, the M1S primer introduced both the sample barcodes and 2-4 random nucleotides. More than 8.5 million TCR beta CDR3 reads were obtained from each mother, and about 3 million reads were obtained from each child. In both related and unrelated pairs, thymic selection shapes the output of TCR recombination in a similar way, with inherited differences having only a minor effect. Normalized repertoire overlap in related mother-child pairs was always slightly higher than in unrelated mother-child pairs, but the difference was never significant. No persistent microchimeric T cell clones were detected, at a sensitivity of approximately 110 clones per million clonotypes. Deep NGS was used in the study to compare the TCR beta repertoires of mothers and children and to look for features that separate related mother-child pairs from unrelated individuals. The mean age was roughly 44 +/- 4 years for the mothers and approximately 11 +/- 4 years for the children. After adapter ligation was performed with NEBNext reagents, the libraries were sequenced on an Illumina HiSeq 2000 with 100+100 nt paired-end reads. To prevent cross-contamination, the mother and child libraries were prepared one month apart and sequenced in separate runs. Each donor had between about 450,000 and 2,100,000 distinct TCR beta clonotypes identified. Naive TCR beta clonotypes were estimated from low-frequency clonotypes matched to each donor's FACS-determined naive share, without sorting.

The sequence came from a boy between 10 and 17 years old in good health. Here the chain combines TRBV5-1 and TRBJ2-7; the D segment might be TRBD1 or TRBD2, since each matches 5 bases. Sequences were obtained from blood. The sequence in DNA is TGCGCCAGCAGCTTCGGCTTTACGGGGCGCAACGAGCAGTGCTTC. The encoded protein is CASSFGFTGRNEQCF.